These 26 T cell receptor beta chains were all obtained from the same sample, sequenced in a study of blood T cell repertoires in COVID-19 (TCRdb year 2020). Preparation of the library involved the immunoSEQ multiplex PCR assay. TCRdb stores this immuneACCESS table with in-frame sequences only. Part of the clones is absent; in the studies checked, under half of the shortfall reflects unresolved V genes, and no reason is known for the rest. The sample table lists about 91,000 clones, around nine tenths of them with a count of one. The ten largest clones add up to around 4.7% of the sample. The sample comprised peripheral blood. The receptor set was obtained from an elderly woman with active COVID-19.

This sequence joins TRBV24-1 and TRBJ2-7, with 7 bases lining up with TRBD1. This CDR3 has 20 amino acids. V lost 5 bases and J lost 0; bases outside the gene matches: 21. CDR1 and CDR2 from the germline V gene are KGHDR and SFDVKD. The CDR3 bases are TGTGCCACCAGTGCCGATCCTGTATTACCGGGACAGCGAAGCTCCTACGAGCAGTACTTC. It translates to CATSADPVLPGQRSSYEQYF.

J is TRBJ1-5 and V is TRBV28; 9 bases are a match to TRBD1. V dropped 2 bases and J dropped 1; count of bases not matched to a gene: 6. The CDR3 spans 17 residues. Germline lookup yields CDR1 MDHEN and CDR2 SYDVKM. The CDR3 is CASSLITGGASNQPQHF. In DNA, the CDR3 is TGTGCCAGCAGTTTAATAACAGGGGGCGCAAGCAATCAGCCCCAGCATTTT. Variable domain in full (rest from reference TRBV28 and TRBJ1-5): DVKVTQSSRYLVKRTGEKVFLECVQDMDHENMFWYRQDPGLGLRLIYFSYDVKMKEKGDIPEGYSVSREKKERFSLILESASTNQTSMYLCASSLITGGASNQPQHFGDGTRLSIL.

A remark on this clone: The sample contains more than one DNA sequence encoding this CDR3. This chain joins TRBV11-3 and TRBJ2-1; tentatively, D is TRBD2 (6 bases). Trimming took 5 bases from V and 6 from J, leaving 11 bases between them. The CDR3 has 13 amino acids. Per germline, CDR1 SGHNT and CDR2 YENEEA. The CDR3 sequence is CASSLVGGNEQFF. DNA for the CDR3: TGTGCCAGCAGCCTTGTGGGAGGCAATGAGCAGTTCTTC. Together with reference TRBV11-3 and TRBJ2-1, the CDR3 gives the full variable domain: EAGVVQSPRYKIIEKKQPVAFWCNPISGHNTLYWYLQNLGQGPELLIRYENEEAVDDSQLPKDRFSAERLKGVDSTLKIQPAELGDSAVYLCASSLVGGNEQFFGPGTRLTVL.

This rearrangement joins TRBV6-5 to TRBJ2-1; 10 positions agree with TRBD2. The CDR3 loop spans 16 amino acids. Germline V gives CDR1 MNHEY, CDR2 SVGAGI. The V gene end was trimmed by 4 bases and the J gene end by 6 bases; junction bases not matched to a gene: 9. CDR3 protein: CASSSRAGGVLNEQFF. The DNA of the CDR3 is TGTGCCAGCAGTTCGAGAGCGGGAGGGGTCCTCAATGAGCAGTTCTTC.

The chain uses TRBV3-1 (or the pseudogene TRBV3-2) and TRBJ2-3; weak D call: TRBD1 (5 bases). Trimming took 5 bases from V and 4 from J, leaving 13 bases between them. CDR3 length equals 14 residues. CDR1 and CDR2 from the germline V gene are LGHDT and YNNKEL (reference sequence). CDR3 DNA sequence: TGTGCCAGCAGCGCCCAGAAAGGGGCAGATACGCAGTATTTT. This gives the protein CASSAQKGADTQYF.

CDR3 sequence reads: CASSTSGRTDTQYF. The CDR3 bases are TGTGCCAGCAGTACTAGCGGACGCACAGATACGCAGTATTTT. The chain has TRBV27 and TRBJ2-3, with 8 bases identical to TRBD2. The CDR3 runs to 14 residues. V trimming: 5 bases; J trimming: 1 base; junction bases outside the gene matches: 2. CDR1 is MNHEY, CDR2 SMNVEV, per germline (reference sequence).

The gene calls are TRBV7-2 and TRBJ2-2, with a weak D call TRBD2 (5 bases). Between the trimmed V and J ends, which lost 1 base and 6 bases, there was a span of 6 bases. The CDR3 is 13 residues long. In germline, CDR1 is SGHTA, CDR2 FQGNSA. CDR3 region: CASSLGGSGELFF. The DNA of the CDR3 is TGTGCCAGCAGCTTAGGAGGGTCCGGGGAGCTGTTTTTT. Complete variable domain (other parts from reference TRBV7-2 and TRBJ2-2): GAGVSQSPSNKVTEKGKDVELRCDPISGHTALYWYRQSLGQGLEFLIYFQGNSAPDKSGLPSDRFSAERTGGSVSTLTIQRTQQEDSAVYLCASSLGGSGELFFGEGSRLTVL.

This clone was observed a single time. This chain joins TRBV7-8 and TRBJ1-3; possible D gene TRBD1, 5 bases. Germline-derived CDR1 and CDR2 are SGHVS and FQNEAQ. There are 14 residues in the CDR3. The V end was cut by 5 bases, the J end by 4 bases, with 12 bases between. The CDR3 nucleotides are TGTGCCAGCAGCACCGGGGGTGCGGGAAACACCATATATTTT. Its protein is CASSTGGAGNTIYF.

This sequence joins TRBV2 and TRBJ2-1, with 7 bases matching TRBD2. V dropped 8 bases and J dropped 1; count of bases not matched to a gene: 2. The CDR3 has 13 residues. The germline V gene has CDR1 SNHLY and CDR2 FYNNEI. The CDR3 DNA reads TGTGCCAGCGGGAGGGAATCCTACAATGAGCAGTTCTTC. This gives the protein CASGRESYNEQFF. Combining the CDR3 with reference TRBV2 and TRBJ2-1 gives the whole variable domain EPEVTQTPSHQVTQMGQEVILRCVPISNHLYFYWYRQILGQKVEFLVSFYNNEISEKSEIFDDQFSVERPDGSNFTLKIRSTKLEDSAMYFCASGRESYNEQFFGPGTRLTVL.

The J gene is TRBJ2-1, the V gene TRBV5-1, with 10 nucleotides matching TRBD2. The trim removed 0 bases at V and 5 bases at J, leaving 8 bases unmatched. CDR1 is SGHRS and CDR2 is YFSETQ in the germline V gene. CDR3 length: 17 residues. The CDR3 nucleotides read TGCGCCAGCAGCTTGGGAGCGGGAGGGCCCTCTGACAATGAGCAGTTCTTC. It encodes CASSLGAGGPSDNEQFF.

The gene calls are TRBV10-1 and TRBJ2-7; D unresolved. Germline lookup yields CDR1 WNHNN and CDR2 SYGVQD (reference sequence). The CDR3 sequence is 17 residues long. The V gene lost 2 bases and the J gene lost 2 bases, with 19 bases spanning the gap. The CDR3 region has the DNA TGCGCCAGCAGTGAGATAAACCGGGTGCATCCCCCCTACGAGCAGTACTTC. Translated: CASSEINRVHPPYEQYF.

This clone has a handful of counts. J is TRBJ1-3 and V is TRBV29-1, with D possibly TRBD1 on 6 matching bases. The length of the CDR3 is 13 residues. Per germline, CDR1 SQVTM and CDR2 ANQGSEA. The germline V and J ends were trimmed by 5 bases and 2 bases, with 10 bases remaining between them. The CDR3 is CSVSQGTGNTIYF. The CDR3 DNA is TGCAGCGTTTCCCAGGGGACTGGAAACACCATATATTTT.

The V call is TRBV7-3, the J call TRBJ2-3, with TRBD2 matching over 11 bases. Germline trimming cut 5 bases from V and 6 bases from J; bases unmatched to any gene: 1. Per the germline V gene, CDR1 is SGHTA and CDR2 is FQGTGA. This CDR3 has 13 residues. CDR3 protein: CASSPSGGDTQYF. CDR3 nucleotides: TGTGCCAGCAGCCCTAGCGGGGGGGATACGCAGTATTTT.

The chain is built from TRBV5-1 and TRBJ1-1, with 7 bases fitting TRBD1. Per germline, CDR1 SGHRS and CDR2 YFSETQ. This CDR3 region has 14 residues. V lost 3 bases to trimming and J lost 4 bases; unmatched junction nucleotides: 6. The CDR3, as DNA: TGCGCCAGCAGCTCACGGACAGGAACCACTGAAGCTTTCTTT. Its protein is CASSSRTGTTEAFF.

The V call is TRBV6-5, the J call TRBJ2-4; 11 positions match TRBD2. V lost 2 bases to trimming and J lost 6 bases; unmatched junction nucleotides: 3. The CDR3 runs 15 residues. Germline V CDR1 and CDR2: MNHEY, SVGAGI. CDR3 sequence: CASSYPGTSGNIQYF. Written as DNA, the CDR3 is TGTGCCAGCAGTTACCCGGGGACTAGCGGAAACATTCAGTACTTC.

The rearrangement joins TRBV7-2 to TRBJ2-2; D remains unclear. CDR1 and CDR2 (germline): SGHTA, FQGNSA. V shed 2 bases and J shed 4 bases, with 11 bases lying between them. The CDR3 runs to 15 residues. The DNA of the CDR3 is TGTGCCAGCAGCTTAAGGAACTACCTCACCGGGGAGCTGTTTTTT. Its protein product is CASSLRNYLTGELFF.

This clone occurred once. The genes are TRBV19 and TRBJ1-5, with D uncertain. Trimming took off 4 bases at V and 6 bases at J, with 10 bases between the two ends. The CDR3 extends over 13 amino acids. Looked up from germline, CDR1 is LNHDA and CDR2 is SQIVND (reference sequence). The CDR3 region has the DNA TGTGCCAGTAGTAACGGAGATGGTCAGCCCCAGCATTTT. It codes for CASSNGDGQPQHF. The variable domain in full, completed from reference TRBV19 and TRBJ1-5, reads DGGITQSPKYLFRKEGQNVTLSCEQNLNHDAMYWYRQDPGQGLRLIYYSQIVNDFQKGDIAEGYSVSREKKESFPLTVTSAQKNPTAFYLCASSNGDGQPQHFGDGTRLSIL.

The V gene is TRBV4-3, the J gene TRBJ2-7, with 8 nucleotides matching TRBD2. Per germline, CDR1 LGHNA and CDR2 YSLEER. J lost 3 bases, V lost 0 bases, and 4 bases had no gene match. The CDR3 sequence is 15 residues long. The CDR3 DNA is TGCGCCAGCAGCCAAGATGCGGGAGGAGGCTACGAGCAGTACTTC. Protein: CASSQDAGGGYEQYF.

The V call is TRBV9, the J call TRBJ1-3, with no clear D. Germline V gene lookup returns CDR1 SGDLS and CDR2 YYNGEE. This CDR3 comprises 14 residues. V lost 0 bases to trimming and J lost 4 bases, with 8 bases between them. Here the CDR3 DNA reads TGTGCCAGCAGCGTAGGCGGCCTGGGAAACACCATATATTTT. Protein product: CASSVGGLGNTIYF.

The chain carries TRBV7-2 and TRBJ2-3, with D perhaps matching TRBD2 (5 bases). The CDR3 is made up of 16 amino acids. The V end was cut by 3 bases, the J end by 1 base, with 14 bases between. Germline CDR1 SGHTA, CDR2 FQGNSA. In nucleotides, the CDR3 is TGTGCCAGCAGCTTTCGGGCCCCCGGGGGCACAGATACGCAGTATTTT. Translation gives CASSFRAPGGTDTQYF.

The chain uses TRBV28 and TRBJ2-3; D is possibly TRBD1 (6 bases). Trimming removed 0 bases at V and 2 bases at J, with 15 bases between. The CDR3 has 17 residues. Germline V gene data show CDR1 as MDHEN and CDR2 as SYDVKM. The chain's CDR3 is CASSLWGAGIYTDTQYF. The CDR3 bases are TGTGCCAGCAGTTTATGGGGGGCAGGGATTTACACAGATACGCAGTATTTT.

In its sample, this clone was seen a few times. The V gene is TRBV7-2, the J gene TRBJ2-2; D gene unclear. This CDR3 comprises 17 residues. Per the germline V gene, CDR1 is SGHTA and CDR2 is FQGNSA. Trimming took off 5 bases at V and 4 bases at J, with 20 bases between the two ends. The DNA for the CDR3 is TGTGCCAGCAGCCTAGATACGCCTTCCCCGGGCACCGGGGAGCTGTTTTTT. Its protein product is CASSLDTPSPGTGELFF.

Comment on this clone: Other DNA variants within this sample encode the same CDR3. V and J are TRBV18 and TRBJ2-7, with TRBD2 matching over 11 bases. Per germline, CDR1 KGHSH and CDR2 LQKENI. The CDR3 loop spans 15 amino acids. The V and J ends lost 3 bases and 3 bases, in that order; junction bases with no gene match: 4. The CDR3 is CASSPPGLADYEQYF. For the CDR3, the DNA is TGTGCCAGCTCACCCCCGGGACTAGCGGACTACGAGCAGTACTTC.

The V gene is TRBV30, the J gene TRBJ1-1; D might be TRBD1 (5 bases). This CDR3 has 15 residues. Per the germline V gene, CDR1 is GTSNPN and CDR2 is SVGIG (reference sequence). The V and J ends lost 0 bases and 6 bases respectively, with 17 bases between them. The CDR3 loop reads CAWSVRAQGVPEAFF. As DNA, the CDR3 is TGTGCCTGGAGTGTAAGGGCTCAGGGTGTCCCTGAAGCTTTCTTT. Together with reference TRBV30 and TRBJ1-1, the CDR3 gives the full variable domain: SQTIHQWPATLVQPVGSPLSLECTVEGTSNPNLYWYRQAAGRGLQLLFYSVGIGQISSEVPQNLSASRPQDRQFILSSKKLLLSDSGFYLCAWSVRAQGVPEAFFGQGTRLTVV.

The CDR3 DNA reads TGCAGCGTTGAAACCCCCGGGGGAGGAGCAAGGAATGAGCAGTTCTTC. Protein product: CSVETPGGGARNEQFF. J is TRBJ2-1 and V is TRBV29-1; D perhaps matches TRBD2 (6 bases). V was pared by 2 bases and J by 7 bases, with 21 bases between. This CDR3 spans 16 amino acids. In germline, CDR1 is SQVTM, CDR2 ANQGSEA.

The rearrangement joins TRBV28 to TRBJ2-3; D is uncertain. Trimming shortened V by 2 bases and J by 1 base, and 10 bases separated the two germline ends. The CDR3 sequence is 15 residues long. Germline assignment: CDR1 MDHEN and CDR2 SYDVKM. CDR3 protein: CASSLSLGGTDTQYF. DNA for the CDR3: TGTGCCAGCAGTTTAAGTCTTGGAGGCACAGATACGCAGTATTTT. Variable domain in full (rest from reference TRBV28 and TRBJ2-3): DVKVTQSSRYLVKRTGEKVFLECVQDMDHENMFWYRQDPGLGLRLIYFSYDVKMKEKGDIPEGYSVSREKKERFSLILESASTNQTSMYLCASSLSLGGTDTQYFGPGTRLTVL.